This T cell receptor beta chain came from a study of cytomegalovirus exposure and HLA in healthy donors. Overall study context: HLA-typed donors contributed around 85 million unique TCRs, which were held in an early data release.

The germline V gene has CDR1 LNHDA and CDR2 SQIVND (reference sequence). The CDR3 consists of 15 residues. On this clone: Its specificity is not known.

Whole-study results and caveats: Owing to their indistinguishability, certain V segments, notably TRBV6-2 and TRBV6-3, were excluded.

PCR employed 60 Vbeta and 13 Jbeta primers. Profiled with immunoSEQ multiplex PCR; TCRdb holds only in-frame clones, not every one. The table records over 150,000 clones, under 85% of them present only once. What was sequenced was PBMCs. This receptor was taken from a man younger than 35 in good health and CMV-seronegative. The chain links TRBV19 to TRBJ2-5, with D tentatively TRBD1 (6 bases). Gene TRBJ2-7 matches the end of the DNA better, so the J call may be wrong. CDR3 sequence: CASSITAQGRNEQYF. Here the CDR3 DNA reads TGTGCCAGTAGTATCACCGCCCAGGGGAGAAACGAGCAGTACTTC.